This T cell receptor beta chain was recorded in a study of PD-L1 blockade in urothelial cancer (dated by TCRdb to the late 2010s). About the investigation overall: Therapy was started at some point between 2013 and 2015 for all patients, and atezolizumab 1,200 mg was administered intravenously every 3 weeks. Blood samples gave a median of approximately 150,000 T cells and tens of thousands of unique TCRs, with a median clonality of 0.080. About nine tenths of the roughly 29 patients were identified as males with urothelial cancer of bladder origin, and a prior smoking history was reported by 18 of 29 patients. Pretreatment tumor samples and matched peripheral blood, collected serially before and after atezolizumab treatment, underwent TCR sequencing. Somatic, immune and clinical correlates of response to PD-L1 blockade with atezolizumab in urothelial cancer were the focus of an exploratory multi-omic analysis. Whole exome sequencing and RNA sequencing of pretreatment tumors were performed alongside TCR sequencing in the same patients. Blood samples were analyzed at 3 weeks after treatment start (second dose) and at 6 weeks after treatment start. Durable clinical benefit was achieved by nine patients but not by the remaining 20. Pretreatment blood TCR-seq was available for 30 or so patients, at least one posttreatment blood collection was obtained for around 24 patients, and tumor TCR-seq was available for around 24 patients. Durable clinical benefit was defined as a progression-free survival longer than 6 months, and TCR features were additionally tested against progression-free survival and overall survival. An ECOG performance status of 0 or 1 was recorded for the patients, and 0 to 3 prior chemotherapy regimens had been received by the patients.

The cohort comprised 29 patients with locally advanced or metastatic urothelial carcinoma treated at Memorial Sloan Kettering on a trial protocol. Peripheral blood mononuclear cells were collected pretreatment and during treatment, at between 1 and 8 total time points per patient. The Qiagen DNeasy Blood extraction kit was used to purify genomic DNA from total PBMCs and tumor samples. PBMCs were collected pretreatment and during treatment and were isolated and stored as previously described. A word on this clone: This receptor's antigen is unknown. No much larger clone exists at a distance of one base, and base qualities are not known.

Synthetic TCR analog templates were spiked into each PCR to estimate absolute template abundance from read counts. The immunoSEQ assay used bias-controlled V and J gene primers to amplify TCRbeta CDR3 regions from genomic DNA. Rearranged TCRbeta segments were sequenced at approximately 20X coverage. From the authors' description of their analysis: Clustering was used to correct sequencing errors, and CDR3s were annotated against IMGT so that V, D and J genes could be assigned. Only productive TCRbeta rearrangements were used in downstream analyses, excluding out-of-frame or stop-codon sequences. To compute clonality, Shannon entropy was normalized by the log of the number of unique productive sequences and then subtracted from one. Fisher's exact test with Benjamini-Hochberg correction, at a threshold of adjusted p below 0.01, was used to find clones that differed between time points or between blood and tumor. The table comes from immuneACCESS by way of TCRdb, which keeps in-frame sequences with V and J called. Part of the clones is missing from these tables; in studies checked, under half for an unresolved V gene and the rest for unknown reasons. From that table come the V and J calls and clone size; the DNA was used to work out D and trimming. In all, the sample holds some 50,000 clones, and 88% of those were seen once. Of the sample, about 4.2% falls within the top ten clones.

From the cysteine up to the phenylalanine, the CDR3 has a length of 19 residues. The retained sequence is limited to the CDR3, 57 bases, with the frame set at the first base. CDR1 and CDR2, looked up from the germline V gene (reference sequence), are WNHNN and SYGVQD. Trimming accounts for 6 bases at V and 7 bases at J, while the number of junction bases matched to no gene is 19. What the research found in general, with its limitations: Improved progression-free and overall survival was associated with having pretreatment peripheral blood TCR clonality below the median. Among patients with durable benefit, tumor-associated TCR clones showed greater expansion in peripheral blood 3 weeks after treatment started (n of about 20, p = 0.022). Because of the small sample size (n of about 30) and the many exploratory analyses performed, the results are intended to be regarded as hypothesis-generating.

The chain is made from TRBV10-1 and TRBJ2-1; TRBD2 lines up with 12 middle nucleotides. This TCR was sampled from a man at least 80 years old with urothelial cancer. This material consisted of PBMCs, taken around atezolizumab (anti-PD-L1) treatment. The nucleotide sequence is TGCGCCAGCAGCCATTCCCTGACTAGCGGGAGATCTCCGGTGAATGAGCAGTTCTTC. This yields the protein CASSHSLTSGRSPVNEQFF.